This TCR beta chain was observed in a study of human T cells and chemical hapten exposure. Study-wide background: Sensitization applied 2% DPC to roughly 2 cm by roughly 2 cm of upper inner arm skin. Chiefly female patients presented with alopecia areata, totalis or universalis.

Time point indicated: patch test 1, 2 weeks after DPC sensitization. Treatment described: therapeutic diphenylcyclopropenone sensitization with weekly scalp DPC. Samples of blood were obtained prior to the application of each patch test. The library tagged each cDNA molecule with unique molecular identifiers. TCRdb redid the calling of the RACE reads with MiXCR, one entry per CDR3 protein. The repertoire includes roughly 120,000 distinct CDR3 sequences, roughly an eighth of them detected once, and around 0.99% sits in the top ten. This clonotype was seen only a few times. Trimming pared 5 bases from V and 3 bases from J, leaving 17 bases between. Germline V CDR1 and CDR2: MNHEY, SMNVEV (reference sequence). CDR3 length: 16 residues.

The specimen was whole blood, collected in connection with sensitization to the hapten diphenylcyclopropenone (DPC). This receptor was identified in a man between 18 and 35 years old with alopecia areata. Some clones in this sample may be carry-over from other donors' samples. The chain recombines TRBV27 with TRBJ1-5; D perhaps matches TRBD1 (5 bases). CDR3 residues: CASSPENRDLNQPQHF. CDR3 DNA: TGTGCCAGCAGTCCCGAGAACCGGGACCTCAATCAGCCCCAGCATTTT.